A selection of T cell receptor beta chains follows, all from one sample in a study of T cells in Graves' hyperthyroidism and ophthalmopathy. One entry per CDR3 protein, called by TCRdb with MiXCR from the multiplex PCR reads. The data show about 640,000 distinct CDR3 sequences, around 21% seen once. The material sequenced was blood. Source of these receptors: a man aged 25 to 40 with Graves' ophthalmopathy. Each CDR3 is given with its conserved first and last residue. The order of the fields is J gene, V gene, CDR3 protein.

TRBJ2-7 | TRBV12-3/TRBV12-4 | CASRSAGTDSLGEQYF
TRBJ2-2 | TRBV5-1 | CASSPGTGANTGELFF
TRBJ1-1 | TRBV27 | CASGEGAEAFF
TRBJ1-2 | TRBV30 | CAWSRSEGRNYGYTF
TRBJ2-7 | TRBV3-1 | CASSQPGQDYEQYF
TRBJ2-1 | TRBV7-2 | CATSRGTYNEQFF
TRBJ2-5 | TRBV5-6 | CASTSPTLQGAGETQYF
TRBJ2-3 | TRBV5-1 | CASSLDGDAGDTQYF
TRBJ2-7 | TRBV25-1 | CASSETGMTGEQYF
TRBJ1-4 | TRBV7-2 | CASSLGSKLFF
TRBJ1-1 | TRBV11-3 | CASSLEGRQMNTEAFF
TRBJ2-7 | TRBV7-2 | CASRPREIVGEQYF
TRBJ2-1 | TRBV7-2 | CASSLETGTSGSSEQFF
TRBJ2-5 | TRBV6-2/TRBV6-3 | CASSYTEKREIFFIETQYF
TRBJ2-7 | TRBV7-9 | CPSSLTGTVSPYEQYF
TRBJ2-3 | TRBV13 | CASSFGAGGRAPDTQYF
TRBJ2-1 | TRBV2 | CATKQADSYNEQFF
TRBJ2-3 | TRBV6-1 | CASREAGRGTDTQYF
TRBJ2-3 | TRBV6-5 | CASSYNRGATDTQYF
TRBJ2-3 | TRBV10-1 | CASSLGGRDTDTQYF
TRBJ1-2 | TRBV5-1 | CASSREETSYGYTF
TRBJ1-1 | TRBV11-2 | CASSLVTALNTEAFF
TRBJ2-2 | TRBV27 | CASSSRTSGRTGELFF
TRBJ2-1 | TRBV6-2/TRBV6-3 | CASTISSGRPDKYWGEQFF
TRBJ1-1 | TRBV4-1 | CASKGRGGNTEAFF
TRBJ2-3 | TRBV6-1 | CASSEWPGIGTDTQYF
TRBJ2-3 | TRBV30 | CAWSLAGYTDAQYF
TRBJ2-4 | TRBV11-2 | CASSTDGLAVRNKNIQYF
TRBJ1-4 | TRBV28 | CASSLIDRVLVHEKLFF